This section outlines one T cell receptor (beta chain) sequence together with its context. In Seattle, patients joined the study during active infection and were tracked longitudinally. These data are taken from a study of blood T cell repertoires in COVID-19. This table comes from immunoSEQ multiplex PCR, and its TCRdb copy is limited to in-frame clones, with some not included. Here the sample spans roughly 140,000 clones, approximately 81% being singletons. J was trimmed by 1 base and V by 0 bases; bases with no gene match: 1. CDR3 size: 16 residues. Germline CDR1 SGHRS, CDR2 YFSETQ. V is TRBV5-1 and J is TRBJ2-3; 11 bases line up with TRBD2. Sequencing input: peripheral blood. This sequence was found in a woman aged 55-70 years with COVID-19, enrolled during active disease. The CDR3 reads CASSLDSGGGTDTQYF. CDR3 bases: TGCGCCAGCAGCTTGGATAGCGGGGGGGGCACAGATACGCAGTATTTT. The whole variable domain, remainder taken from reference TRBV5-1 and TRBJ2-3, is KAGVTQTPRYLIKTRGQQVTLSCSPISGHRSVSWYQQTPGQGLQFLFEYFSETQRNKGNFPGRFSGRQFSNSRSEMNVSTLELGDSALYLCASSLDSGGGTDTQYFGPGTRLTVL.